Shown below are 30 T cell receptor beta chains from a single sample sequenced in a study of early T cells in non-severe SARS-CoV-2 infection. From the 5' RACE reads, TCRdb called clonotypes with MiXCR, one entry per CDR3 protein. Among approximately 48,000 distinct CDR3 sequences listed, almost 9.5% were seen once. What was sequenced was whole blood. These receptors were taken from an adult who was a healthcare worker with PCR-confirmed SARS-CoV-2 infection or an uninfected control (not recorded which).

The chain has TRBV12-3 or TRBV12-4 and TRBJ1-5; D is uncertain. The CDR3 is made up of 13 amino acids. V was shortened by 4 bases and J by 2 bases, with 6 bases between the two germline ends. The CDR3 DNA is TGTGCCAGCAGTTCGCAGGGCAATCAGCCCCAGCATTTT. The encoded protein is CASSSQGNQPQHF.

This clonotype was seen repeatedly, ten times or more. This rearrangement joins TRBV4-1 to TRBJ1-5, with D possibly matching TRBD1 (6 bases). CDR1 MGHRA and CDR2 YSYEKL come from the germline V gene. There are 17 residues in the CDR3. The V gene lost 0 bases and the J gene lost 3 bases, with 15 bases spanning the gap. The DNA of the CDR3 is TGCGCCAGCAGCCAAGATAGGGGGACGAGGGACAATCAGCCCCAGCATTTT. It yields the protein CASSQDRGTRDNQPQHF.

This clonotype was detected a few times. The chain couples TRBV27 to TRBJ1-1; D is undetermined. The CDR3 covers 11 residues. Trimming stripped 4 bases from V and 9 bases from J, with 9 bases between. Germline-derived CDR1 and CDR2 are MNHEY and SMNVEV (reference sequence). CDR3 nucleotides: TGTGCCAGCAGTTCCCGGGAAAAAGCTTTCTTT. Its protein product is CASSSREKAFF.

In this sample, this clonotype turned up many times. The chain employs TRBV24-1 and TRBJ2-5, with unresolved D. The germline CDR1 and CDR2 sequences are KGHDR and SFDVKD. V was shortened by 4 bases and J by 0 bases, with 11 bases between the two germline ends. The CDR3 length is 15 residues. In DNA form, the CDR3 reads TGTGCCACCAGTGACATAACTCGGGACCAAGAGACCCAGTACTTC. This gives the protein CATSDITRDQETQYF.

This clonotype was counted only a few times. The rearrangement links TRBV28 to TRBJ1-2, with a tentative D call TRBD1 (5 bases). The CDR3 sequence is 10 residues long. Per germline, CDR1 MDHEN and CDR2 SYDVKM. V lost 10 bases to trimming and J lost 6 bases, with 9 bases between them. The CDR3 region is CATRQNGYTF. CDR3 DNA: TGTGCCACACGACAGAATGGCTACACCTTC.

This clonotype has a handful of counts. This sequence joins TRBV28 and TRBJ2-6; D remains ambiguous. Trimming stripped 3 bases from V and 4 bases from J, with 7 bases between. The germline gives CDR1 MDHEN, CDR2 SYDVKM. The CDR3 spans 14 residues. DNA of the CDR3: TGTGCCAGCAGTTTTCGAGTGGGGGCCAACGTCCTGACTTTC. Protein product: CASSFRVGANVLTF.

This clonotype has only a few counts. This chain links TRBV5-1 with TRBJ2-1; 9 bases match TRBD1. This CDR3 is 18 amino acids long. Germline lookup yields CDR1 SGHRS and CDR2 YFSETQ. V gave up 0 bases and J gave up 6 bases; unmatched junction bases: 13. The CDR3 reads CASSLADRGTGRINEQFF. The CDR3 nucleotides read TGCGCCAGCAGCTTGGCCGATAGGGGGACAGGGAGAATCAATGAGCAGTTCTTC. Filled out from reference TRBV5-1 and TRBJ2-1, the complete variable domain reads KAGVTQTPRYLIKTRGQQVTLSCSPISGHRSVSWYQQTPGQGLQFLFEYFSETQRNKGNFPGRFSGRQFSNSRSEMNVSTLELGDSALYLCASSLADRGTGRINEQFFGPGTRLTVL.

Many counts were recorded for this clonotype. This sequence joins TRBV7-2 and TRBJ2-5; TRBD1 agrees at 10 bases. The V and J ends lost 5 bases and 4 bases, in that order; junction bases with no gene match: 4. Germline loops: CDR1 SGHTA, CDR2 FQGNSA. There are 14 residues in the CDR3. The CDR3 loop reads CASSDRGRRETQYF. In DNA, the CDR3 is TGTGCCAGCAGCGACAGGGGGCGACGAGAGACCCAGTACTTC.

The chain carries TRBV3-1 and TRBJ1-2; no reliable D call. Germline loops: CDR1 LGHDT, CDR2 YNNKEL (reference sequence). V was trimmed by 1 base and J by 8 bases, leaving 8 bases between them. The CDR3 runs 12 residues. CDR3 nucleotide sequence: TGTGCCAGCAGCCAAGGAAGGAACGGCTACACCTTC. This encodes CASSQGRNGYTF.

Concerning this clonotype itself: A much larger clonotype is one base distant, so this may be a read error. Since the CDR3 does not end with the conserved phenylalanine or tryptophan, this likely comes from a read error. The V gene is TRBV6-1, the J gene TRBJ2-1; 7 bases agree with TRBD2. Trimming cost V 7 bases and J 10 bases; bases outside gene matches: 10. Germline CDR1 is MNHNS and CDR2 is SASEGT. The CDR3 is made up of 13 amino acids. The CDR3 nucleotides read TGTGCCAGCAATCCGGCGGGAGTGGGAGAGCAGTTCTCC. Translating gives CASNPAGVGEQFS.

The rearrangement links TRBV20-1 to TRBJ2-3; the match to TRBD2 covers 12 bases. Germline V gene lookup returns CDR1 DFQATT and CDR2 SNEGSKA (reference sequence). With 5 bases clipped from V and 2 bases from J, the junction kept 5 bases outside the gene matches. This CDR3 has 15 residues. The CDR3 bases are TGCAGTGCTCACGGACTAGCGGGGACCACAGATACGCAGTATTTT. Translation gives CSAHGLAGTTDTQYF.

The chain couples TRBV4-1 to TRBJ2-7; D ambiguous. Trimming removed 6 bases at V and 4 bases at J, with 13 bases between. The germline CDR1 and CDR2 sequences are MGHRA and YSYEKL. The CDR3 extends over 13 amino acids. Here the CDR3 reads CASSSDANYEQYF. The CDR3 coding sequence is TGCGCCAGCAGTTCCGACGCCAATTACGAGCAGTACTTC.

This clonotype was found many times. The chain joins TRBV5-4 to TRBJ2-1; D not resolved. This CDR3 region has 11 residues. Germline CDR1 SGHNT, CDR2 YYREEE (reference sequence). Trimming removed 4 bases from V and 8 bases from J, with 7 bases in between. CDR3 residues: CASSRPDEQFF. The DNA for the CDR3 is TGTGCCAGCAGCCGACCCGATGAGCAGTTCTTC.

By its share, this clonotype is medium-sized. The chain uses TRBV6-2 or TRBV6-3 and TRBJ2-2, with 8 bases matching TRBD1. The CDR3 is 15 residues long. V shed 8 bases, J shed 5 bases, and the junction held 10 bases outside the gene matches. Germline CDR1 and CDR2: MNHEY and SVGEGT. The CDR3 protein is CASELGQGLTGELFF. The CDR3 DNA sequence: TGTGCCAGCGAACTCGGACAGGGTTTGACCGGGGAGCTGTTTTTT.

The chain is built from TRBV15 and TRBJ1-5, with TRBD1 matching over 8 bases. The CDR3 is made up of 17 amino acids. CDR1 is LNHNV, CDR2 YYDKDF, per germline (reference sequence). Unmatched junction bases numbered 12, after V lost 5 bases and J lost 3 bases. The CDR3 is CATSLPGQGIVNQPQHF. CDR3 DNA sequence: TGTGCCACCAGCCTCCCCGGACAGGGAATTGTCAATCAGCCCCAGCATTTT.

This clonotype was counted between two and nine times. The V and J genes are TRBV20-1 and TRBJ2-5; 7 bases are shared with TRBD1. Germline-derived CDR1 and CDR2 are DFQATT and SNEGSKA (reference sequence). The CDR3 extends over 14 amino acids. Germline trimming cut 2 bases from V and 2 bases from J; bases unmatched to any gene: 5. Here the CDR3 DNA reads TGCAGTGCTAGATACCGGGACAGACAAGAGACCCAGTACTTC. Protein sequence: CSARYRDRQETQYF.

CDR3: CAWSYRDRGDSPLHF. The CDR3 nucleotides read TGTGCCTGGAGTTACCGGGACAGGGGTGATTCACCCCTCCACTTT. This chain uses TRBV30 with TRBJ1-6; TRBD1 matches at 10 bases. Germline V gene lookup returns CDR1 GTSNPN and CDR2 SVGIG (reference sequence). V was clipped by 2 bases and J by 8 bases; unmatched bases: 6. CDR3 length equals 15 residues.

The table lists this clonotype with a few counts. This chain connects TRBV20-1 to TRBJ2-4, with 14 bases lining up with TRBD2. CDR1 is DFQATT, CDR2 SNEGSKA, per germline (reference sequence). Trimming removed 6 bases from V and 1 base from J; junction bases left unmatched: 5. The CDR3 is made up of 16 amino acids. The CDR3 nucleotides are TGCAGTGCCGGGACTAGCGGGAGTGGGGCCAAAAACATTCAGTACTTC. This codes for CSAGTSGSGAKNIQYF.

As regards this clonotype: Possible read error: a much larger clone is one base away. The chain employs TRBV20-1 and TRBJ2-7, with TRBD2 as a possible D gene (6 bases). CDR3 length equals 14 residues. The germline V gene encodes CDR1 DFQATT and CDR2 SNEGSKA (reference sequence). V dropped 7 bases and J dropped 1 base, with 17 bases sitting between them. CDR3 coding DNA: TGCAGTGTCCCTAGCGACTCCTCTTCCTACGAGCAGTACTTC. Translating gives CSVPSDSSSYEQYF.

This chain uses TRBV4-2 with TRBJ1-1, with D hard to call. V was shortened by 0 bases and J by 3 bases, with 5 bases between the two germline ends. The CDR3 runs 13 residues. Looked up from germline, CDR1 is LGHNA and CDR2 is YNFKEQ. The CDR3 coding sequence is TGTGCCAGCAGCCAAGAAGGATACACTGAAGCTTTCTTT. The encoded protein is CASSQEGYTEAFF.

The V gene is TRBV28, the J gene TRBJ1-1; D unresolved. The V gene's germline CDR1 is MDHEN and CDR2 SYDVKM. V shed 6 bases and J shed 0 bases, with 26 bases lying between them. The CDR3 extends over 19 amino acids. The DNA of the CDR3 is TGTGCCAGCAGGTTCCCTGGATTTGGCGGATCCGGATTGAACACTGAAGCTTTCTTT. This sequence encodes CASRFPGFGGSGLNTEAFF.

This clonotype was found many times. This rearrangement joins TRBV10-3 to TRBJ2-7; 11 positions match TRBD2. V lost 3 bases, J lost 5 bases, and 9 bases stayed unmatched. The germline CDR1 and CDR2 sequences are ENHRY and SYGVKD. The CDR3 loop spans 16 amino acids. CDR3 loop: CAISDSGRGKGNEQYF. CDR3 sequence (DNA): TGTGCCATCAGTGATAGCGGGAGGGGAAAGGGAAACGAGCAGTACTTC.

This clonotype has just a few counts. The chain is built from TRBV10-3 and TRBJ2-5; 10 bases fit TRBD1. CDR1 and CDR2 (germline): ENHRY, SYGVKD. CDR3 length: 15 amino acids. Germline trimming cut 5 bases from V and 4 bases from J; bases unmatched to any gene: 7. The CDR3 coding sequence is TGTGCCATCAGTACCGGGACAGGGGTTCTAGAGACCCAGTACTTC. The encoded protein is CAISTGTGVLETQYF.

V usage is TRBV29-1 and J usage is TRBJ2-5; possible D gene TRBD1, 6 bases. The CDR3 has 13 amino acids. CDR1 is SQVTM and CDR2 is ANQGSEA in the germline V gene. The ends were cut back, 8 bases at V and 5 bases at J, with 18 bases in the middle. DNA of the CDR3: TGCAGCACTGGGCGAGGGGGTTTTGAGACCCAGTACTTC. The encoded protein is CSTGRGGFETQYF.

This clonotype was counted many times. The CDR3 region has the DNA TGTGCCAGCAGCCCTTGGGACAGCACAGATACGCAGTATTTT. It encodes CASSPWDSTDTQYF. This rearrangement joins TRBV7-2 to TRBJ2-3; D possibly uses TRBD1 or TRBD2 (5 bases each). CDR3 length equals 14 residues. With 5 bases removed from V and 0 bases from J, the gap between germline ends came to 9 bases. Per the germline V gene, CDR1 is SGHTA and CDR2 is FQGNSA.

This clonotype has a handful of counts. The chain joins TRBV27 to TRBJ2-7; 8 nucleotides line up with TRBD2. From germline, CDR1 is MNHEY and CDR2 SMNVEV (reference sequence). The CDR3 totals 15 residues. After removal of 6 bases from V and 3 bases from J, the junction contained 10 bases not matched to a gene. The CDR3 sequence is CASRPDIAGFYEQYF. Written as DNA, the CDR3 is TGTGCCAGCAGGCCAGACATAGCGGGGTTCTACGAGCAGTACTTC.

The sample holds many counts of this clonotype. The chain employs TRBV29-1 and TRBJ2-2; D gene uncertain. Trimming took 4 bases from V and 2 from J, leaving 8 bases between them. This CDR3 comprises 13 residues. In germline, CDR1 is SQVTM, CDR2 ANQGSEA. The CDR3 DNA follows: TGCAGCGTTGCTTCGGACAACACCGGGGAGCTGTTTTTT. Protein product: CSVASDNTGELFF.

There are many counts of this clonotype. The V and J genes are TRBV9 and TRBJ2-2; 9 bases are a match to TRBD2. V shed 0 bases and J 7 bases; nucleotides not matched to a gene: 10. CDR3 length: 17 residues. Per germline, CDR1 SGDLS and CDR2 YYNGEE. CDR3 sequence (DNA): TGTGCCAGCAGCGTAGGCCCCATAGCGGGAGCCAACGGGGAGCTGTTTTTT. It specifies CASSVGPIAGANGELFF. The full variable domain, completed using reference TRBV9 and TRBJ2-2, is DSGVTQTPKHLITATGQRVTLRCSPRSGDLSVYWYQQSLDQGLQFLIQYYNGEERAKGNILERFSAQQFPDLHSELNLSSLELGDSALYFCASSVGPIAGANGELFFGEGSRLTVL.

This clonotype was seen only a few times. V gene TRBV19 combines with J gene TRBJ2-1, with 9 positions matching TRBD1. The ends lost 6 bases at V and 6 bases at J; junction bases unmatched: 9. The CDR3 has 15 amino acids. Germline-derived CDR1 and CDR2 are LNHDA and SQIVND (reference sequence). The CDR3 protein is CASRSGTGPANEQFF. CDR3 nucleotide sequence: TGTGCCAGTAGGTCCGGGACAGGGCCAGCCAATGAGCAGTTCTTC.

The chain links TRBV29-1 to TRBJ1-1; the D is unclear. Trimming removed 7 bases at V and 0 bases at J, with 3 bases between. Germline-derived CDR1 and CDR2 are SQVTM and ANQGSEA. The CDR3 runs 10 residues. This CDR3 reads CSALNTEAFF. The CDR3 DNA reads TGCAGCGCATTGAACACTGAAGCTTTCTTT.